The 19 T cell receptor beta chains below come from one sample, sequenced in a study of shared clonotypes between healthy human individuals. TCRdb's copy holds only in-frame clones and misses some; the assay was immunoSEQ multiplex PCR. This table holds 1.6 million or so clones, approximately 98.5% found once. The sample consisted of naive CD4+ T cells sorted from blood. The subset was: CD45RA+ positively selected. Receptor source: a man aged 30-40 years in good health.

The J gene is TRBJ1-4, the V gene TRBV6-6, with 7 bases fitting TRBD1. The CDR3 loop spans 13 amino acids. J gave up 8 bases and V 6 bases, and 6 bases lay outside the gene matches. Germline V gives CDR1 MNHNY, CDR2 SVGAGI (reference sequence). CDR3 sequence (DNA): TGTGCCAGCAGCCCCACAGGGGAAGAAAAACTGTTTTTT. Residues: CASSPTGEEKLFF.

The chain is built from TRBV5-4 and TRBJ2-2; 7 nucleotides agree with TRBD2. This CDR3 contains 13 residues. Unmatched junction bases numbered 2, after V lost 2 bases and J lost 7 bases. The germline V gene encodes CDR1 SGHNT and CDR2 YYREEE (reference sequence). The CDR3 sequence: CASSFPSGGELFF. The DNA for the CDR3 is TGTGCCAGCAGCTTTCCTAGCGGCGGGGAGCTGTTTTTT.

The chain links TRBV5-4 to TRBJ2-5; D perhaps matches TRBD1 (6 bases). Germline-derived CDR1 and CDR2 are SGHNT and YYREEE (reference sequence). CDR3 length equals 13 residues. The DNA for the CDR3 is TGTGCGAGCTCTCTTTTTAGGGGGGAGACCCAGTACTTC. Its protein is CASSLFRGETQYF.

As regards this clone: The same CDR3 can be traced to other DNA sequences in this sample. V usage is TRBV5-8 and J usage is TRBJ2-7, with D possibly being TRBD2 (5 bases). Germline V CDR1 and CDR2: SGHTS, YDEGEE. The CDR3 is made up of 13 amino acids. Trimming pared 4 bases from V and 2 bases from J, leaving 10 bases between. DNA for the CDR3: TGTGCCAGCAGCCGGACCGGGACCTACGAGCAGTACTTC. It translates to CASSRTGTYEQYF.

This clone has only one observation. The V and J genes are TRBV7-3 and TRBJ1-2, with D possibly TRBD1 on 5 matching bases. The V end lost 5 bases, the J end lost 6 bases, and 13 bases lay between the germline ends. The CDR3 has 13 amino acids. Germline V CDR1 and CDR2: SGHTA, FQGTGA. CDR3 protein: CASSLRDGNGYTF. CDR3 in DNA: TGTGCCAGCAGCCTCCGGGACGGCAATGGCTACACCTTC. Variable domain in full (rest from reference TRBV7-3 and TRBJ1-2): GAGVSQTPSNKVTEKGKYVELRCDPISGHTALYWYRQSLGQGPEFLIYFQGTGAADDSGLPNDRFFAVRPEGSVSTLKIQRTERGDSAVYLCASSLRDGNGYTFGSGTRLTVV.

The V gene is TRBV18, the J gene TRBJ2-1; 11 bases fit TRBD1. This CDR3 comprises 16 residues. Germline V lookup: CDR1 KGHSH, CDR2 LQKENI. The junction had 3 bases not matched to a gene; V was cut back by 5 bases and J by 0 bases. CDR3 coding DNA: TGTGCCAGCTCATTAGGGACAGGGGGCTCCTACAATGAGCAGTTCTTC. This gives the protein CASSLGTGGSYNEQFF.

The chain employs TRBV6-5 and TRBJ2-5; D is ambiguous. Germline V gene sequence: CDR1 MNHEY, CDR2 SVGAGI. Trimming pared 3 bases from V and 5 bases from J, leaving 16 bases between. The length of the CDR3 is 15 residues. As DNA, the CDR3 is TGTGCCAGCAGTTATCTCCCCCGGCGGAAGGAGACCCAGTACTTC. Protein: CASSYLPRRKETQYF.

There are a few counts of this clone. The CDR3 DNA sequence: TGTGCCAGCACCACCACAGGGGTCACTGAAGCTTTCTTT. Translated, it gives CASTTTGVTEAFF. The V gene is TRBV28, the J gene TRBJ1-1, with 7 bases that match TRBD1. Germline loops: CDR1 MDHEN, CDR2 SYDVKM. J was trimmed by 4 bases and V by 7 bases; bases with no gene match: 6. This CDR3 has 13 amino acids.

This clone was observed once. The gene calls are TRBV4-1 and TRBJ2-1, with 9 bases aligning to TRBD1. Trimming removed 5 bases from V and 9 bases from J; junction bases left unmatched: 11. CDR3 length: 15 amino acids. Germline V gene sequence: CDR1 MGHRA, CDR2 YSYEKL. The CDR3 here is CASSTPGTGKGEQFF. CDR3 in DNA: TGCGCCAGCAGCACCCCCGGGACAGGGAAAGGTGAGCAGTTCTTC.

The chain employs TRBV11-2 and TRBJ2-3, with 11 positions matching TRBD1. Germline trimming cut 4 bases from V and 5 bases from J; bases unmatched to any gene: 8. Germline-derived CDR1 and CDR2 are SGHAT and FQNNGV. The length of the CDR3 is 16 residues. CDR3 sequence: CASSSRGQGALDTQYF. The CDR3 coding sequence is TGTGCCAGCAGCTCGCGCGGACAGGGGGCATTAGATACGCAGTATTTT. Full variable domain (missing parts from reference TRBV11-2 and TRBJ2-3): EAGVAQSPRYKIIEKRQSVAFWCNPISGHATLYWYQQILGQGPKLLIQFQNNGVVDDSQLPKDRFSAERLKGVDSTLKIQPAKLEDSAVYLCASSSRGQGALDTQYFGPGTRLTVL.

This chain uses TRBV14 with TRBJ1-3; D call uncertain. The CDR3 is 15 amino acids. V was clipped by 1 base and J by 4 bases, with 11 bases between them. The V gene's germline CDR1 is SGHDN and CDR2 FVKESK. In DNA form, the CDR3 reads TGTGCCAGCAGCCAAGCGGTCATTCCAGGAAACACCATATATTTT. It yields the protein CASSQAVIPGNTIYF.

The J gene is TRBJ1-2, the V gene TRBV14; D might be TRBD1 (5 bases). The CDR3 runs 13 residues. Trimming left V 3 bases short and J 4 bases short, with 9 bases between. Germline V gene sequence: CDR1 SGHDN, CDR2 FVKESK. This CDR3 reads CASSQSGIYGYTF. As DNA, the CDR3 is TGTGCCAGCAGCCAGTCAGGGATCTATGGCTACACCTTC. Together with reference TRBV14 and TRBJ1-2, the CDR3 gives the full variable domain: EAGVTQFPSHSVIEKGQTVTLRCDPISGHDNLYWYRRVMGKEIKFLLHFVKESKQDESGMPNNRFLAERTGGTYSTLKVQPAELEDSGVYFCASSQSGIYGYTFGSGTRLTVV.

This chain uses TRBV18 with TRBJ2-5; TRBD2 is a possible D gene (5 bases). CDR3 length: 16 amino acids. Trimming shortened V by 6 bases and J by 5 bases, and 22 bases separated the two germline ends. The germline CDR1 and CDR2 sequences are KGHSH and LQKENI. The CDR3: CASSLKLEALRETQYF. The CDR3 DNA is TGTGCCAGCTCCCTAAAATTGGAGGCCTTGCGGGAGACCCAGTACTTC. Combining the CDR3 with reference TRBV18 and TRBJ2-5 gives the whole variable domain NAGVMQNPRHLVRRRGQEARLRCSPMKGHSHVYWYRQLPEEGLKFMVYLQKENIIDESGMPKERFSAEFPKEGPSILRIQQVVRGDSAAYFCASSLKLEALRETQYFGPGTRLLVL.

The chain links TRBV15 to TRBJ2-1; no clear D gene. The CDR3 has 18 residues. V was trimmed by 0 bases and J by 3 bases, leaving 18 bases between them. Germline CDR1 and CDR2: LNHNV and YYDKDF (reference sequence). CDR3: CATSRDLLVGKHYNEQFF. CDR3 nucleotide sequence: TGTGCCACCAGCAGAGATCTTCTGGTGGGGAAACACTACAATGAGCAGTTCTTC.

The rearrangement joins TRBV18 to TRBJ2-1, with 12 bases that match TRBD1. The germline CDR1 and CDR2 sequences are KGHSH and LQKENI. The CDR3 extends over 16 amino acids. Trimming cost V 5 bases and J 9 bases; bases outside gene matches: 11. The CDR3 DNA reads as TGTGCCAGCTCATTCTCCGGGACAGGGGGCGAAGGTGAGCAGTTCTTC. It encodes CASSFSGTGGEGEQFF.

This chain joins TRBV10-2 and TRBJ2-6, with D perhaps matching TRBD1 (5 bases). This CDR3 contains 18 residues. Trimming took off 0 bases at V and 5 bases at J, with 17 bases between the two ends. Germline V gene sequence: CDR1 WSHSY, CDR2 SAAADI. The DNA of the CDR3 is TGCGCCAGCAGTGAGTCGACAGCCCCCTCTCTTAGGGCCAACGTCCTGACTTTC. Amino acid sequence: CASSESTAPSLRANVLTF.

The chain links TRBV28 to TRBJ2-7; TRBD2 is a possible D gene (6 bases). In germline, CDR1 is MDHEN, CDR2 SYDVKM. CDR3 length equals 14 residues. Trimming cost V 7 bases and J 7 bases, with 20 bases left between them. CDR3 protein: CASTSGLAKREQYF. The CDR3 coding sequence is TGTGCCAGCACGTCGGGGCTAGCGAAGAGGGAGCAGTACTTC.

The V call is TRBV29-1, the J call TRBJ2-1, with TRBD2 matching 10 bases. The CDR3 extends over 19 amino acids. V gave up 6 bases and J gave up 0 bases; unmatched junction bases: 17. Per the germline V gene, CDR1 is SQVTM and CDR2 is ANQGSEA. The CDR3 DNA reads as TGCAGCGTGCAGACAGTTCCACTAGCGGGATTGAGCTCCTACAATGAGCAGTTCTTC. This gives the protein CSVQTVPLAGLSSYNEQFF.

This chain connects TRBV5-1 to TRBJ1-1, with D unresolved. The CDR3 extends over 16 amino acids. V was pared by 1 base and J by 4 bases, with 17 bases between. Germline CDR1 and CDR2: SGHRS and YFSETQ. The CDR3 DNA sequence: TGCGCCAGCAGCTTGCGATTAAAGGCCCACAGCACTGAAGCTTTCTTT. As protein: CASSLRLKAHSTEAFF.